This is a list of T cell receptor beta chains from one sample in a study of blood T cell repertoires in COVID-19. TCRdb keeps only in-frame clones here, not all; method: immunoSEQ multiplex PCR. The sample shows 85,000 to 110,000 clones, 80% to 90% of them seen only once. Material: peripheral blood. The receptors come from a woman aged 55-69 years with acute or convalescent COVID-19. Each CDR3 is given with its conserved first and last residue. D genes are given only for firm matches. Size is omitted from some rows. Given values are once, few, many or a class for expanded clones.

v_call: TRBV29-1
d_call: -
j_call: TRBJ1-1
clone_size: -
cdr3_nt: TGCAGCGGAGGACAGTTGAACACTGAAGCTTTCTTT
cdr3_aa: CSGGQLNTEAFF

v_call: TRBV11-2
d_call: -
j_call: TRBJ2-3
clone_size: -
cdr3_nt: TGTGCCAGCAGCCCGGGACTTCCGGAATATGGTACGCAGTATTTT
cdr3_aa: CASSPGLPEYGTQYF

v_call: TRBV2
d_call: TRBD1
j_call: TRBJ2-3
clone_size: -
cdr3_nt: TGTGCCAGCAGGCCGGACAGGCCAAACACAGATACGCAGTATTTT
cdr3_aa: CASRPDRPNTDTQYF

v_call: TRBV2
d_call: -
j_call: TRBJ1-4
clone_size: -
cdr3_nt: TGTGCCAGCGGACTATCGGGCGGAACTAATGAAAAACTGTTTTTT
cdr3_aa: CASGLSGGTNEKLFF

v_call: TRBV2
d_call: -
j_call: TRBJ2-5
clone_size: -
cdr3_nt: TGTGCCAGCAGTGAAGATGGCAGTCGAAAAGCCCAGTACTTC
cdr3_aa: CASSEDGSRKAQYF

v_call: TRBV7-3
d_call: -
j_call: TRBJ1-1
clone_size: -
cdr3_nt: TGTGCCAGCAGCTTATCAGTCGCGGGACGCACTGAAGCTTTCTTT
cdr3_aa: CASSLSVAGRTEAFF

v_call: TRBV3-1/TRBV3-2
d_call: -
j_call: TRBJ2-2
clone_size: once
cdr3_nt: TGTGCCAGCAGCCAAGATTCCCACGCGGGGGAGCTGTTTTTT
cdr3_aa: CASSQDSHAGELFF

v_call: TRBV27
d_call: TRBD2
j_call: TRBJ2-3
clone_size: -
cdr3_nt: TGTGCCAGCAAGCGGGCGGGAGAGCTAGATACGCAGTATTTT
cdr3_aa: CASKRAGELDTQYF

v_call: TRBV25-1
d_call: -
j_call: TRBJ2-1
clone_size: -
cdr3_nt: TGTGCCAGCAGTGAATCGGGTGGGGGGAACTACTACAATGAGCAGTTCTTC
cdr3_aa: CASSESGGGNYYNEQFF

v_call: TRBV30
d_call: -
j_call: TRBJ2-3
clone_size: -
cdr3_nt: TGTGCCTGGCGGAGAAATCCCACAGATACGCAGTATTTT
cdr3_aa: CAWRRNPTDTQYF

v_call: TRBV28
d_call: -
j_call: TRBJ2-1
clone_size: -
cdr3_nt: TGTGCCAGCAGAAGAGTGAATGAGCAGTTCTTC
cdr3_aa: CASRRVNEQFF

v_call: TRBV11-2
d_call: -
j_call: TRBJ2-2
clone_size: -
cdr3_nt: TGTGCCAGCAGCTTAGCCAGTGGGGGGTACACCGGGGAGCTGTTTTTT
cdr3_aa: CASSLASGGYTGELFF

v_call: TRBV4-1
d_call: -
j_call: TRBJ1-2
clone_size: once
cdr3_nt: TGCGCCAGCAGCCAAGATAGTACTCAGGGGCGGTACTATGGCTACACCTTC
cdr3_aa: CASSQDSTQGRYYGYTF

v_call: TRBV9
d_call: -
j_call: TRBJ2-1
clone_size: -
cdr3_nt: TGTGCCAGCAGCATCCTGGTGGGGAGCTCCTACAATGAGCAGTTCTTC
cdr3_aa: CASSILVGSSYNEQFF

v_call: TRBV27
d_call: TRBD1
j_call: TRBJ2-3
clone_size: -
cdr3_nt: TGTGCCAGCAAGGGACAGGGGGGAACAGATACGCAGTATTTT
cdr3_aa: CASKGQGGTDTQYF

v_call: TRBV2
d_call: -
j_call: TRBJ1-5
clone_size: -
cdr3_nt: TGTGCCAGCAGGGAGGGACGAAACAATCAGCCCCAGCATTTT
cdr3_aa: CASREGRNNQPQHF

v_call: TRBV30
d_call: TRBD1
j_call: TRBJ1-1
clone_size: -
cdr3_nt: TGTGCCTGGAGTGGGGGACAGACCCAATCCTTGAACACTGAAGCTTTCTTT
cdr3_aa: CAWSGGQTQSLNTEAFF

v_call: TRBV28
d_call: -
j_call: TRBJ1-2
clone_size: few
cdr3_nt: TGTGCCAGCAGTGATAAGAGCGGCTACACCTTC
cdr3_aa: CASSDKSGYTF

v_call: TRBV6-5
d_call: TRBD1
j_call: TRBJ1-6
clone_size: -
cdr3_nt: TGTGCCGGGGGGGACAGGGCTTCACCCCTCCACTTT
cdr3_aa: CAGGDRASPLHF

v_call: TRBV11-2
d_call: TRBD1
j_call: TRBJ2-6
clone_size: -
cdr3_nt: TGTGCCAGCAGCTTAGCCTACAGGGGAACCGGGGCCAACGTCCTGACTTTC
cdr3_aa: CASSLAYRGTGANVLTF

v_call: TRBV19
d_call: TRBD1
j_call: TRBJ1-1
clone_size: -
cdr3_nt: TGTGCCAGTAGGGACACAGGGGGACTGCCGAACGCTGAAGCTTTCTTT
cdr3_aa: CASRDTGGLPNAEAFF

v_call: TRBV3-1/TRBV3-2
d_call: TRBD2
j_call: TRBJ2-1
clone_size: -
cdr3_nt: TGTGCCAGCAGCAACCTGCCTAGCGGGAGCGCCTCCTACAATGAGCAGTTCTTC
cdr3_aa: CASSNLPSGSASYNEQFF

v_call: TRBV2
d_call: -
j_call: TRBJ1-4
clone_size: -
cdr3_nt: TGTGCCAGCAGCCACAGGGCCAATAATGAAAAACTGTTTTTT
cdr3_aa: CASSHRANNEKLFF

v_call: TRBV7-7
d_call: -
j_call: TRBJ2-5
clone_size: -
cdr3_nt: TGTGCTAGCAGCTTAACTAGCTACGCCCGGGAGACCCAGTACTTC
cdr3_aa: CASSLTSYARETQYF

v_call: TRBV28
d_call: TRBD1
j_call: TRBJ1-2
clone_size: -
cdr3_nt: TGTGCCAGCAGTTCAGGGACAGGGGGCTCGTTATACTATGGCTACACCTTC
cdr3_aa: CASSSGTGGSLYYGYTF

v_call: TRBV30
d_call: -
j_call: TRBJ2-1
clone_size: -
cdr3_nt: TGTGCCTGGGCCAGACTAGTAAATGAGCAGTTCTTC
cdr3_aa: CAWARLVNEQFF

v_call: TRBV3-1/TRBV3-2
d_call: -
j_call: TRBJ1-2
clone_size: -
cdr3_nt: TGTGCCAGCAGCCAAGGTCTCTATGGCTACACCTTC
cdr3_aa: CASSQGLYGYTF

v_call: TRBV18
d_call: -
j_call: TRBJ1-1
clone_size: -
cdr3_nt: TGTGCCAGCTCACCACGCCTAGGGGCGGTAGAAGCTTTCTTT
cdr3_aa: CASSPRLGAVEAFF